This T cell receptor (beta chain) was sequenced for a study of blood T cell repertoires in COVID-19. Per the authors' pipeline: Nucleated cell number was recorded as an estimate derived from reference gene primer amplification. Assay: immunoSEQ multiplex PCR; the TCRdb copy retains only in-frame clones and omits some. V and J calls and clone size are copied from that table; D and trimming were computed from the DNA. The sample records roughly 67,000 clones, 65% to 90% being singletons. This clone was detected a few times. The germline V and J ends were trimmed by 1 base and 9 bases, with 10 bases remaining between them. Germline CDR1 reads LNHNV; CDR2 reads YYDKDF (reference sequence). The CDR3 is 13 residues long.

The source is a man in his fifties or sixties with acute or convalescent COVID-19. The sample comprised peripheral blood. This chain uses TRBV15 with TRBJ2-1; tentatively, D is TRBD1 (5 bases). The CDR3 nucleotides read TGTGCCACCAGCAGAGGGTGGGGCCCTGAGCAGTTCTTC. This sequence encodes CATSRGWGPEQFF.